This entry lists 15 T cell receptor beta chains sequenced from one sample in a study of T cells in Graves' hyperthyroidism and ophthalmopathy (dated by TCRdb to between 2018 and 2021). The method behind the library was multiplex PCR. The sequencer was an Illumina HiSeq 2000. TCR beta CDR3 regions were amplified from RNA transcripts. For the first round of RT-PCR on the TCR CDR3, the HTBI primer set was used together with the Qiagen OneStep RT-PCR kit. TCRdb reanalyzed the raw reads on its own, using fastp at Q25 for trimming and MiXCR for clone calling, and kept in-frame beta chains. Every distinct CDR3 protein forms one entry, paired with its most common genes and DNA. The sample table holds about 300,000 distinct CDR3 sequences, of which roughly 19% were seen once. Roughly 40% of the sample comes from the top ten. Sequencing was done on a sample of blood. These receptors originate from a man in his fifties with Graves' ophthalmopathy.

This clonotype turned up a few times. At one boundary the junction diverges from the germline segment, which might be a read error. This chain links TRBV20-1 with TRBJ1-5; possible D gene TRBD1, 6 bases. Per the germline V gene, CDR1 is DFQATT and CDR2 is SNEGSKA (reference sequence). The CDR3 sequence is 15 residues long. The CDR3: CSAGEGTNSNQPQHF. CDR3 nucleotide sequence: TGCAGTGCTGGAGAGGGGACAAATAGCAATCAGCCCCAGCATTTT.

This clonotype turned up a few times. The chain couples TRBV29-1 to TRBJ1-2, with D unclear. The CDR3 is 12 amino acids. Germline V gene sequence: CDR1 SQVTM, CDR2 ANQGSEA. Deletions cut 4 bases from V and 7 bases from J, with 13 bases between. In DNA, the CDR3 is TGCAGCGTTGTTCCGGGAGAGGTTGGCTACACCTTC. This gives the protein CSVVPGEVGYTF.

The table lists this clonotype with many counts. CDR3 region: CASSFSGQGGNTEAFF. CDR3 nucleotides: TGTGCCAGCAGCTTCTCGGGACAGGGGGGGAACACTGAAGCTTTCTTT. The gene calls are TRBV11-1 and TRBJ1-1, with TRBD1 identical over 11 bases. CDR3 length: 16 residues. Looked up from germline, CDR1 is SGHAT and CDR2 is FQDESV (reference sequence). The V segment lost 3 bases and the J segment 1 base; nucleotides outside the gene matches: 4.

CDR3 region: CAWSEGVNSNQPQHF. DNA of the CDR3: TGTGCCTGGAGTGAGGGGGTAAATAGCAATCAGCCCCAGCATTTT. The J gene is TRBJ1-5, the V gene TRBV30, with D tentatively TRBD1 (6 bases). The germline CDR1 and CDR2 sequences are GTSNPN and SVGIG (reference sequence). The CDR3 is 15 residues long. Trimming removed 1 base from V and 0 bases from J, with 10 bases in between.

This clonotype was counted only a few times. The gene calls are TRBV6-1 and TRBJ2-1; D perhaps matches TRBD1 (6 bases). CDR3 length: 13 residues. Per germline, CDR1 MNHNS and CDR2 SASEGT. Trimming removed 5 bases at V and 8 bases at J, with 13 bases between. The CDR3 protein is CASSPGTIDEQFF. The CDR3 nucleotides read TGTGCCAGCAGTCCTGGGACAATTGATGAGCAGTTCTTC.

This clonotype was detected many times. V gene TRBV28 combines with J gene TRBJ1-5; D remains ambiguous. Germline V gene lookup returns CDR1 MDHEN and CDR2 SYDVKM. CDR3 length equals 17 residues. V was cut by 3 bases and J by 0 bases, with 15 bases left in between. The CDR3 nucleotides are TGTGCCAGCAGTTTGGTCAGGAACTTTCCTAGCAATCAGCCCCAGCATTTT. Translation: CASSLVRNFPSNQPQHF.

V usage is TRBV4-2 and J usage is TRBJ2-2; weak D call: TRBD1 (6 bases). V dropped 2 bases and J dropped 4 bases, with 11 bases sitting between them. This CDR3 is built from 15 residues. Germline CDR1 and CDR2: LGHNA and YNFKEQ. The CDR3 nucleotides are TGTGCCAGCAGCCAAACAGGGTACGGCACCGGGGAGCTGTTTTTT. Translated: CASSQTGYGTGELFF.

This clonotype was counted ten times or more. The chain recombines TRBV5-1 with TRBJ2-1, with D perhaps assigned TRBD1 or TRBD2 (6 bases each). The CDR3 has 16 residues. In germline, CDR1 is SGHRS, CDR2 YFSETQ. Between the trimmed V and J ends, which lost 0 bases and 8 bases, there was a span of 18 bases. CDR3 loop: CASSLEDSDWRDEQFF. CDR3 nucleotides: TGCGCCAGCAGCTTGGAGGACAGCGACTGGAGGGATGAGCAGTTCTTC.

This clonotype was seen at least ten times. The chain joins TRBV28 to TRBJ2-7; no definite D call. V was shortened by 2 bases and J by 5 bases, with 10 bases between the two germline ends. Germline values: CDR1 MDHEN, CDR2 SYDVKM. This CDR3 has 13 amino acids. CDR3 loop: CASSLTSRDEQYF. In nucleotides, the CDR3 is TGTGCCAGCAGTTTAACTTCCCGAGACGAGCAGTACTTC.

This chain links TRBV19 with TRBJ2-2, with 7 bases aligning to TRBD1. The CDR3 length is 16 residues. The V and J ends lost 5 bases and 5 bases, in that order; junction bases with no gene match: 11. Germline-derived CDR1 and CDR2 are LNHDA and SQIVND (reference sequence). The CDR3 DNA sequence: TGTGCCAGTAGTCATCGACAGGGAAGGCGAACCGGGGAGCTGTTTTTT. Its protein is CASSHRQGRRTGELFF. Combining the CDR3 with reference TRBV19 and TRBJ2-2 gives the whole variable domain DGGITQSPKYLFRKEGQNVTLSCEQNLNHDAMYWYRQDPGQGLRLIYYSQIVNDFQKGDIAEGYSVSREKKESFPLTVTSAQKNPTAFYLCASSHRQGRRTGELFFGEGSRLTVL.

This clonotype was observed a few times. The chain is built from TRBV28 and TRBJ2-1, with a tentative D call TRBD2 (5 bases). V lost 1 base and J lost 8, with 18 bases in between. In germline, CDR1 is MDHEN, CDR2 SYDVKM. This CDR3 has 16 residues. CDR3 nucleotide sequence: TGTGCCAGCAGTTTATCTTGGAGCGGCCCTACACATGAGCAGTTCTTC. Translation gives CASSLSWSGPTHEQFF.

This clonotype was counted a few times. The chain employs TRBV30 and TRBJ1-2, with D possibly matching TRBD1 (5 bases). CDR1 and CDR2 from the germline V gene are GTSNPN and SVGIG (reference sequence). The CDR3 covers 14 residues. V lost 0 bases, J lost 5 bases, and 13 bases lay in between. Here the CDR3 DNA reads TGTGCCTGGAGTGTCCCCGGGACCGGTTATGGCTACACCTTC. It encodes CAWSVPGTGYGYTF.

The chain combines TRBV6-2 or TRBV6-3 with TRBJ2-5; 9 nucleotides align to TRBD2. CDR1 is MNHEY, CDR2 SVGEGT, per germline. The J segment lost 2 bases and the V segment lost 2 bases, leaving 12 bases of the junction unmatched. The CDR3 has 18 residues. The CDR3: CASSYEWGLAGSQETQYF. Here the CDR3 DNA reads TGTGCCAGCAGTTACGAGTGGGGGCTAGCGGGGTCACAAGAGACCCAGTACTTC.

This clonotype showed up just a few times. This chain connects TRBV5-1 to TRBJ2-5; D is ambiguous. The CDR3 is made up of 13 amino acids. Per germline, CDR1 SGHRS and CDR2 YFSETQ. Trimming stripped 2 bases from V and 5 bases from J, with 10 bases between. In nucleotides, the CDR3 is TGCGCCAGCAGCTTTCAAACACGGGAGACCCAGTACTTC. Translation gives CASSFQTRETQYF.

This clonotype was detected many times. This chain links TRBV11-2 with TRBJ1-1; TRBD1 matches 7 bases. The CDR3 contains 16 residues. J was trimmed by 0 bases and V by 3 bases; bases with no gene match: 7. Per germline, CDR1 SGHAT and CDR2 FQNNGV. In DNA, the CDR3 is TGTGCCAGCAGCTTCTTAGACAGGGATGTGAACACTGAAGCTTTCTTT. It is translated as CASSFLDRDVNTEAFF.